Described below is a single TCR beta chain sequence and its context. What it binds is not known. This sample is part of a study of cytomegalovirus exposure and HLA in healthy donors. Study context: The same platform as the approximately 660 first-cohort repertoires was used for the roughly 130 validation repertoires, a later analysis reported. The study's findings and limits: Subsequent analysis showed first-cohort TCR clusters tending to co-occur in approximately 120 validation repertoires.

Sequencing was performed with immunoSEQ multiplex PCR; in TCRdb, only in-frame clones are kept and a portion is missing. Here the sample spans roughly 280,000 clones, around 86% being singletons. The CDR3 spans 18 residues. CDR1 is LNHDA and CDR2 is SQIVND in the germline V gene (reference sequence). V shed 5 bases and J shed 1 base, with 21 bases lying between them. The chain carries TRBV19 and TRBJ1-3, with a tentative D call TRBD1 (6 bases). The sequence came from a woman aged 18-29 years in good health and CMV-seronegative. The sequenced material came from PBMCs. The chain's CDR3 is CASSRTAARRPSGNTIYF. CDR3 DNA: TGTGCCAGTAGTCGGACAGCGGCCAGGCGGCCATCTGGAAACACCATATATTTT.